The 17 T cell receptor beta chains given below trace back to one sample, sequenced in a study of T cell changes during pregnancy in multiple sclerosis. Clones were sequenced by immunoSEQ multiplex PCR, and TCRdb holds only the in-frame ones, with some missing. The top ten clones hold around 0.47% of a sample with about 36,000 clones, about 92% of them seen once. The material was CD4+ T cells from peripheral blood mononuclear cells, obtained after pregnancy. The receptors come from a female donor with multiple sclerosis, enrolled in a pregnancy study.

This chain uses TRBV7-8 with TRBJ2-5; 7 nucleotides match TRBD2. The CDR3 contains 14 residues. Looked up from germline, CDR1 is SGHVS and CDR2 is FQNEAQ. Trimming removed 5 bases from V and 4 bases from J; junction bases left unmatched: 7. The CDR3 is CASSRRDYGETQYF. As DNA, the CDR3 is TGTGCCAGCAGCCGCCGGGACTACGGAGAGACCCAGTACTTC. The full variable domain, with the rest looked up from reference TRBV7-8 and TRBJ2-5, is GAGVSQSPRYKVAKRGQDVALRCDPISGHVSLFWYQQALGQGPEFLTYFQNEAQLDKSGLPSDRFFAERPEGSVSTLKIQRTQQEDSAVYLCASSRRDYGETQYFGPGTRLLVL.

This clone came up once. The chain couples TRBV29-1 to TRBJ2-4; the match to TRBD1 covers 8 bases. The CDR3 runs to 11 residues. Germline lookup yields CDR1 SQVTM and CDR2 ANQGSEA. Trimming cost V 6 bases and J 6 bases; bases outside gene matches: 1. In DNA, the CDR3 is TGCAGCGTACAGGGGGGAAACATTCAGTACTTC. Amino acids: CSVQGGNIQYF. Full variable domain (outside the CDR3, taken from reference TRBV29-1 and TRBJ2-4): SAVISQKPSRDICQRGTSLTIQCQVDSQVTMMFWYRQQPGQSLTLIATANQGSEATYESGFVIDKFPISRPNLTFSTLTVSNMSPEDSSIYLCSVQGGNIQYFGAGTRLSVL.

This clone appeared a few times. The chain is built from TRBV16 and TRBJ1-2, with 7 bases that match TRBD1. The CDR3 contains 14 residues. Germline CDR1 is KGHSY and CDR2 is FQNENV. Trimming took 2 bases from V and 4 from J; bases not matched to a gene: 4. In DNA form, the CDR3 reads TGTGCCAGCAGCCAAGGGGGACAGTTCTATGGCTACACCTTC. The encoded protein is CASSQGGQFYGYTF.

This rearrangement joins TRBV2 to TRBJ2-7, with 8 bases aligning to TRBD2. The CDR3 is 13 residues long. Germline CDR1 is SNHLY and CDR2 is FYNNEI. J lost 2 bases, V lost 10 bases, and 7 bases had no gene match. The CDR3 loop reads CATRLASPYEQYF. The CDR3 DNA sequence: TGTGCCACGAGACTAGCGAGCCCCTACGAGCAGTACTTC.

This chain connects TRBV28 to TRBJ1-4; D not resolved. Per germline, CDR1 MDHEN and CDR2 SYDVKM. The CDR3 totals 14 residues. V gave up 2 bases and J gave up 5 bases, with 9 bases separating them. The CDR3: CASSLLTQNEKLFF. DNA for the CDR3: TGTGCCAGCAGTTTACTGACTCAAAATGAAAAACTGTTTTTT.

This clone has just one count. The chain combines TRBV6-6 with TRBJ1-4, with a weak D call TRBD1 (5 bases). Germline lookup yields CDR1 MNHNY and CDR2 SVGAGI (reference sequence). Trimming pared 2 bases from V and 4 bases from J, leaving 8 bases between. This CDR3 is 14 amino acids long. CDR3 residues: CASSYAGYNEKLFF. The DNA of the CDR3 is TGTGCCAGCAGTTACGCAGGGTATAATGAAAAACTGTTTTTT.

This clone was seen once. The chain couples TRBV5-1 to TRBJ2-7; 7 nucleotides align to TRBD1. Germline V gene sequence: CDR1 SGHRS, CDR2 YFSETQ. The V and J ends lost 0 bases and 7 bases, in that order; junction bases with no gene match: 10. This CDR3 region has 15 residues. The CDR3 DNA is TGCGCCAGCAGCTTGGATAGGGCTAGCAGGGGGGAGCAGTACTTC. Residues: CASSLDRASRGEQYF.

The chain joins TRBV9 to TRBJ2-5; weak D call: TRBD2 (5 bases). Germline V gene sequence: CDR1 SGDLS, CDR2 YYNGEE. The CDR3 is made up of 15 amino acids. The germline V and J ends were trimmed by 5 bases and 0 bases, with 14 bases remaining between them. CDR3 residues: CASSGGFTYQETQYF. The DNA of the CDR3 is TGTGCCAGCAGTGGCGGGTTTACGTACCAAGAGACCCAGTACTTC.

The V and J genes are TRBV10-3 and TRBJ2-5; 7 bases match TRBD2. J gave up 4 bases and V 6 bases, and 8 bases lay outside the gene matches. The CDR3 length is 14 residues. Per the germline V gene, CDR1 is ENHRY and CDR2 is SYGVKD. CDR3 loop: CAIRGMGRGETQYF. The CDR3 DNA sequence: TGTGCCATCAGGGGGATGGGGAGGGGAGAGACCCAGTACTTC.

The chain employs TRBV7-2 and TRBJ1-3, with 8 positions matching TRBD1. The germline V gene encodes CDR1 SGHTA and CDR2 FQGNSA. The CDR3 extends over 14 amino acids. V lost 5 bases and J lost 4; bases outside the gene matches: 4. In nucleotides, the CDR3 is TGTGCCAGCAGCCCGACAGGGGCCGGAAACACCATATATTTT. The encoded protein is CASSPTGAGNTIYF.

The chain employs TRBV18 and TRBJ1-5; TRBD1 aligns across 10 bases. Germline values: CDR1 KGHSH, CDR2 LQKENI. Unmatched junction bases numbered 1, after V lost 3 bases and J lost 2 bases. The CDR3 extends over 15 amino acids. Written as DNA, the CDR3 is TGTGCCAGCTCACCGACAGGGGGCGGCAATCAGCCCCAGCATTTT. It translates to CASSPTGGGNQPQHF.

About this clone itself: One end of the junction varies from germline; a read error may be responsible. Other DNA sequences in the sample encode the same CDR3. J is TRBJ2-1 and V is TRBV5-1; D is perhaps TRBD1 (6 bases). The length of the CDR3 is 13 residues. Germline V lookup: CDR1 SGHRS, CDR2 YFSETQ. DNA of the CDR3: TGCGCCAGTAGCTGGGGGCCGATTAATGAGCAGTTCTTC. This codes for CASSWGPINEQFF.

This clone appeared a few times. This chain joins TRBV5-1 and TRBJ1-6; 8 bases map to TRBD1. The CDR3 length is 14 residues. Losses at the gene ends were 0 bases for V and 7 bases for J; bases not matched to a gene: 0. Germline loops: CDR1 SGHRS, CDR2 YFSETQ. The CDR3 nucleotides are TGCGCCAGCAGCTTGGACAGGGGGAATTCACCCCTCCACTTT. Translated: CASSLDRGNSPLHF.

The V call is TRBV7-3, the J call TRBJ2-1, with D perhaps matching TRBD1 (6 bases). CDR3 size: 13 residues. Trimming took 4 bases from V and 6 from J, leaving 10 bases between them. From germline, CDR1 is SGHTA and CDR2 FQGTGA. The CDR3 spells CASSYGDTNEQFF. The DNA of the CDR3 is TGTGCCAGCAGCTATGGGGACACCAATGAGCAGTTCTTC.

The J gene is TRBJ2-5, the V gene TRBV29-1, with D perhaps TRBD1 (5 bases). Germline assignment: CDR1 SQVTM and CDR2 ANQGSEA. The length of the CDR3 is 13 residues. The V end was cut by 3 bases, the J end by 2 bases, with 10 bases between. The DNA of the CDR3 is TGCAGCGTTGACAGGACAACTCAAGAGACCCAGTACTTC. It is translated as CSVDRTTQETQYF.

The chain couples TRBV28 to TRBJ1-5; D unclear. V lost 7 bases and J 8 bases, leaving 24 bases between the germline ends. Germline V lookup: CDR1 MDHEN, CDR2 SYDVKM. CDR3 length equals 16 residues. CDR3 in amino acids: CASTLPRTPQIEPQHF. For the CDR3, the DNA is TGTGCCAGCACCCTACCCCGGACTCCTCAGATTGAGCCCCAGCATTTT.

The chain combines TRBV19 with TRBJ1-2; D is perhaps TRBD1 (5 bases). The germline V gene has CDR1 LNHDA and CDR2 SQIVND (reference sequence). Deletions cut 4 bases from V and 4 bases from J, with 10 bases between. There are 13 residues in the CDR3. The chain's CDR3 is CASSTGRPYGYTF. The CDR3 DNA sequence: TGTGCCAGTAGTACAGGGCGGCCCTATGGCTACACCTTC.